The 8 T cell receptor beta chains listed next were all sequenced from one sample in a study of T cell responses to AZD1222 COVID-19 vaccine (dated by TCRdb to about 2021). This specimen's time point label, per the study, means: baseline before first vaccination. The library relied on the immunoSEQ multiplex PCR assay. TCRdb retrieved this table from immuneACCESS and kept in-frame rearrangements only. Not all clones are present; in checked studies, unresolved V genes account for under half, and no reason is known for the remainder. The sample table holds approximately 130,000 clones, of which approximately 93% were seen once. The ten largest clones represent approximately 3.1% of the sample. Here the sequenced sample was peripheral blood, taken on day 0 of AZD1222 vaccination. All receptors derive from an adult in good health.

This rearrangement joins TRBV5-1 to TRBJ1-5, with D uncertain. The germline V gene has CDR1 SGHRS and CDR2 YFSETQ. Trimming took off 6 bases at V and 2 bases at J, with 12 bases between the two ends. This CDR3 has 14 residues. As DNA, the CDR3 is TGCGCCAGCAAACAATACATAGGCAATCAGCCCCAGCATTTT. Its protein is CASKQYIGNQPQHF. Full variable domain (missing parts from reference TRBV5-1 and TRBJ1-5): KAGVTQTPRYLIKTRGQQVTLSCSPISGHRSVSWYQQTPGQGLQFLFEYFSETQRNKGNFPGRFSGRQFSNSRSEMNVSTLELGDSALYLCASKQYIGNQPQHFGDGTRLSIL.

The chain's CDR3 is CASSQDPSLSYGYTF. In nucleotides, the CDR3 is TGCGCCAGCAGCCAAGATCCGTCACTGAGCTATGGCTACACCTTC. This chain connects TRBV4-1 to TRBJ1-2; D is unclear. The CDR3 extends over 15 amino acids. Germline lookup yields CDR1 MGHRA and CDR2 YSYEKL. The ends were cut back, 0 bases at V and 4 bases at J, with 12 bases in the middle.

This rearrangement joins TRBV7-2 to TRBJ2-5, with 15 bases lining up with TRBD2. V lost 1 base and J lost 5; bases outside the gene matches: 2. The germline gives CDR1 SGHTA, CDR2 FQGNSA. The CDR3 sequence is 16 residues long. The CDR3 coding sequence is TGTGCCAGCAGCTTAGTGGGGACTAGCGGGAGGGAGACCCAGTACTTC. Translating gives CASSLVGTSGRETQYF. Full variable domain (remainder filled in from reference TRBV7-2 and TRBJ2-5): GAGVSQSPSNKVTEKGKDVELRCDPISGHTALYWYRQSLGQGLEFLIYFQGNSAPDKSGLPSDRFSAERTGGSVSTLTIQRTQQEDSAVYLCASSLVGTSGRETQYFGPGTRLLVL.

V and J are TRBV7-2 and TRBJ1-6, with TRBD1 matching over 8 bases. The length of the CDR3 is 14 residues. CDR1 and CDR2 (germline): SGHTA, FQGNSA. J lost 4 bases, V lost 5 bases, and 1 base had no gene match. The CDR3 region has the DNA TGTGCCAGCAGCAGGACAGGGTATAATTCACCCCTCCACTTT. This gives the protein CASSRTGYNSPLHF.

The chain carries TRBV3-1 (or the pseudogene TRBV3-2) and TRBJ1-6; 8 bases match TRBD1. The junction had 3 bases not matched to a gene; V was cut back by 4 bases and J by 4 bases. This CDR3 region has 15 residues. Germline-derived CDR1 and CDR2 are LGHDT and YNNKEL (reference sequence). The CDR3 is CASSLQGGYNSPLHF. CDR3 DNA: TGTGCCAGCAGCCTACAGGGGGGGTATAATTCACCCCTCCACTTT.

This clone is a singleton in its sample. This chain joins TRBV2 and TRBJ2-1; TRBD2 matches at 9 bases. Germline V lookup: CDR1 SNHLY, CDR2 FYNNEI. The trim removed 6 bases at V and 6 bases at J, leaving 12 bases unmatched. CDR3 length: 16 residues. CDR3 in amino acids: CASRATGTSWGNEQFF. The CDR3 DNA sequence: TGTGCCAGCAGGGCAACCGGGACTAGCTGGGGCAATGAGCAGTTCTTC.

This clone was counted between two and nine times. The J gene is TRBJ1-6, the V gene TRBV30, with 7 bases identical to TRBD1. The CDR3 sequence is 14 residues long. Germline assignment: CDR1 GTSNPN and CDR2 SVGIG (reference sequence). V lost 2 bases, J lost 8 bases, and 6 bases stayed unmatched. This CDR3 reads CAWSPDRDDSPLHF. The DNA of the CDR3 is TGTGCCTGGAGTCCTGACAGGGACGATTCACCCCTCCACTTT.

V is TRBV4-1 and J is TRBJ1-1; D is unresolved. The germline V and J ends were trimmed by 0 bases and 0 bases, with 8 bases remaining between them. CDR1 is MGHRA and CDR2 is YSYEKL in the germline V gene. This CDR3 has 15 amino acids. Here the CDR3 DNA reads TGCGCCAGCAGCCAAGATACGCCATTGAACACTGAAGCTTTCTTT. Protein sequence: CASSQDTPLNTEAFF.